One and the same sample provided the 27 T cell receptor beta chains below, sequenced in a study of blood T cell repertoires in COVID-19. Clones were read by immunoSEQ multiplex PCR, and TCRdb kept only the in-frame ones, dropping some. The sample contains fewer than 250,000 clones, about 83% of which appear only once. Sequencing was done on a sample of peripheral blood. The receptor set was obtained from a man aged 50 to 60 with active or convalescent COVID-19.

The chain combines TRBV2 with TRBJ2-7, with 15 bases identical to TRBD2. The J segment lost 6 bases and the V segment lost 6 bases, leaving 6 bases of the junction unmatched. The germline gives CDR1 SNHLY, CDR2 FYNNEI. This CDR3 comprises 15 residues. The CDR3 nucleotides are TGTGCCAGCAGCGGACTAGCGGGAGGGTTCGCCGAGCAGTACTTC. Amino acid sequence: CASSGLAGGFAEQYF.

This chain joins TRBV6-1 and TRBJ1-4, with TRBD1 matching 7 bases. CDR1 MNHNS and CDR2 SASEGT come from the germline V gene. V lost 5 bases, J lost 4 bases, and 4 bases stayed unmatched. This CDR3 is built from 14 residues. Written as DNA, the CDR3 is TGTGCCAGCAGTTCGCAGGGGGGTAATGAAAAACTGTTTTTT. Encoded protein: CASSSQGGNEKLFF.

The chain joins TRBV5-6 to TRBJ2-7, with 8 bases matching TRBD1. The CDR3 sequence is 16 residues long. CDR1 and CDR2 (germline): SGHDT, YYEEEE. The V gene end was trimmed by 3 bases and the J gene end by 4 bases; junction bases not matched to a gene: 12. CDR3 sequence (DNA): TGTGCCAGCAGCTACCCGGGTGGGACAGGCGGGTACGAGCAGTACTTC. It specifies CASSYPGGTGGYEQYF.

The V and J genes are TRBV5-1 and TRBJ1-2, with 10 bases identical to TRBD1. V shed 4 bases, J shed 4 bases, and the junction held 10 bases outside the gene matches. The length of the CDR3 is 16 residues. Germline CDR1 and CDR2: SGHRS and YFSETQ. The CDR3 nucleotides read TGCGCCAGCAGCCCGGGAGGGACAGGGGCTACCTATGGCTACACCTTC. It codes for CASSPGGTGATYGYTF.

The chain uses TRBV28 and TRBJ2-7; 9 bases align to TRBD1. This CDR3 has 16 residues. V was clipped by 4 bases and J by 4 bases; unmatched bases: 11. In germline, CDR1 is MDHEN, CDR2 SYDVKM. CDR3: CASSSTGQGQRYEQYF. The CDR3 DNA is TGTGCCAGCAGTTCGACCGGACAGGGGCAGCGGTACGAGCAGTACTTC.

This clone was counted once. The chain has TRBV24-1 and TRBJ2-2; D is possibly TRBD1 (6 bases). V lost 3 bases to trimming and J lost 4 bases, with 14 bases between them. CDR3 size: 16 residues. CDR1 and CDR2 (germline): KGHDR, SFDVKD. The CDR3 nucleotides are TGTGCCACCAGTGATCTCCACAGGGAAGGCACCGGGGAGCTGTTTTTT. Translated: CATSDLHREGTGELFF.

The chain recombines TRBV10-3 with TRBJ2-6, with D perhaps matching TRBD2 (5 bases). The CDR3 covers 16 residues. Germline V gene data show CDR1 as ENHRY and CDR2 as SYGVKD. V lost 4 bases and J 0 bases, leaving 10 bases between the germline ends. CDR3 nucleotide sequence: TGTGCCATCAGTGTGAGGGCAGGCTCTGGGGCCAACGTCCTGACTTTC. Its protein is CAISVRAGSGANVLTF.

This rearrangement joins TRBV3-1 (or the pseudogene TRBV3-2) to TRBJ2-7; D unclear. The V and J ends lost 4 bases and 9 bases respectively, with 16 bases between them. This CDR3 spans 13 amino acids. Germline CDR1 LGHDT, CDR2 YNNKEL (reference sequence). CDR3 residues: CASSLTSGYWQYF. The DNA for the CDR3 is TGTGCCAGCAGCCTCACTTCGGGTTATTGGCAGTACTTC.

This chain joins TRBV6-5 and TRBJ1-1, with D tentatively TRBD1 (5 bases). The CDR3 is 15 amino acids. Between the trimmed V and J ends, which lost 0 bases and 5 bases, there was a span of 13 bases. Germline lookup yields CDR1 MNHEY and CDR2 SVGAGI. The CDR3 spells CASSYSRFGGTEAFF. The CDR3 DNA reads TGTGCCAGCAGTTACTCACGTTTCGGGGGTACTGAAGCTTTCTTT.

V usage is TRBV10-3 and J usage is TRBJ2-1; 8 bases line up with TRBD2. Germline loops: CDR1 ENHRY, CDR2 SYGVKD. V lost 6 bases to trimming and J lost 10 bases; unmatched junction nucleotides: 20. There are 17 residues in the CDR3. In DNA, the CDR3 is TGTGCCATCAGGCCCCTATCCTCCGGGACTAGTAAGATGGAGCAGTTCTTC. Translated: CAIRPLSSGTSKMEQFF.

V is TRBV18 and J is TRBJ1-1; possibly TRBD1 for D (6 bases). V was shortened by 0 bases and J by 3 bases, with 14 bases between the two germline ends. The germline V gene encodes CDR1 KGHSH and CDR2 LQKENI. CDR3 length equals 16 residues. In nucleotides, the CDR3 is TGTGCCAGCTCACCACCAATAACACAGGGAGACACTGAAGCTTTCTTT. Its protein is CASSPPITQGDTEAFF.

This chain connects TRBV4-3 to TRBJ1-4, with D tentatively TRBD1 (5 bases). Trimming left V 0 bases short and J 10 bases short, with 9 bases between. The CDR3 loop spans 13 amino acids. Germline assignment: CDR1 LGHNA and CDR2 YSLEER. CDR3 sequence: CASSQDQGSKLFF. DNA of the CDR3: TGCGCCAGCAGCCAAGATCAGGGATCAAAACTGTTTTTT.

This sequence joins TRBV7-6 and TRBJ2-5; a possible D gene is TRBD1 (7 bases). CDR1 SGHVS and CDR2 FNYEAQ come from the germline V gene. The length of the CDR3 is 15 residues. V was pared by 5 bases and J by 1 base, with 14 bases between. The CDR3 loop reads CASSRQGGTQETQYF. The CDR3 DNA follows: TGTGCCAGCAGCAGGCAGGGGGGAACCCAAGAGACCCAGTACTTC.

DNA for the CDR3: TGTGCCTACTCCCCGGGGGGCCAACAGTACTTC. This codes for CAYSPGGQQYF. The chain recombines TRBV30 with TRBJ2-7; D possibly corresponds to TRBD2 (7 bases). The V and J ends lost 7 bases and 10 bases respectively, with 17 bases between them. The CDR3 is 11 amino acids. Germline CDR1 is GTSNPN and CDR2 is SVGIG (reference sequence). Combining the CDR3 with reference TRBV30 and TRBJ2-7 gives the whole variable domain SQTIHQWPATLVQPVGSPLSLECTVEGTSNPNLYWYRQAAGRGLQLLFYSVGIGQISSEVPQNLSASRPQDRQFILSSKKLLLSDSGFYLCAYSPGGQQYFGPGTRLTVT.

This sequence joins TRBV19 and TRBJ2-2, with TRBD1 matching 8 bases. The CDR3 has 15 residues. The J segment lost 5 bases and the V segment lost 10 bases, leaving 12 bases of the junction unmatched. Germline V gene data show CDR1 as LNHDA and CDR2 as SQIVND (reference sequence). Here the CDR3 DNA reads TGTGCCACTTCAGGCAGGGGGCTTCGGACCGGGGAGCTGTTTTTT. Its protein is CATSGRGLRTGELFF.

This clone was seen a single time. The V and J genes are TRBV7-9 and TRBJ2-3, with D perhaps TRBD2 (6 bases). V dropped 5 bases and J dropped 0 bases, with 9 bases sitting between them. The CDR3 has 14 residues. Germline V gene sequence: CDR1 SEHNR, CDR2 FQNEAQ (reference sequence). CDR3 protein: CASSLSGSTDTQYF. The CDR3 DNA is TGTGCCAGCAGCCTCAGCGGGAGCACAGATACGCAGTATTTT.

The CDR3 is CASSPPLTDTQYF. DNA for the CDR3: TGCGCCAGCAGCCCTCCCCTCACAGATACGCAGTATTTT. The chain couples TRBV5-1 to TRBJ2-3; D is unresolved. Per germline, CDR1 SGHRS and CDR2 YFSETQ. The CDR3 length is 13 residues. The germline V and J ends were trimmed by 4 bases and 2 bases, with 8 bases remaining between them.

The chain couples TRBV7-6 to TRBJ2-5; TRBD2 aligns across 7 bases. This CDR3 spans 15 amino acids. Germline trimming cut 5 bases from V and 1 base from J; bases unmatched to any gene: 7. The germline CDR1 and CDR2 sequences are SGHVS and FNYEAQ. The CDR3 coding sequence is TGTGCCAGCAGCAGTGCCGGGGGGTCCCAAGAGACCCAGTACTTC. It is translated as CASSSAGGSQETQYF.

This clone has only a few counts. V and J are TRBV4-1 and TRBJ1-1, with TRBD1 as a possible D gene (6 bases). CDR1 and CDR2 (germline): MGHRA, YSYEKL. The CDR3 runs to 15 residues. Trimming removed 4 bases from V and 4 bases from J, with 16 bases in between. The CDR3 loop is CASSRLTGFGTEAFF. CDR3 nucleotide sequence: TGCGCCAGCAGCCGATTGACAGGATTCGGCACTGAAGCTTTCTTT.

This chain links TRBV4-2 with TRBJ2-1; TRBD2 matches 11 bases. Germline CDR1 reads LGHNA; CDR2 reads YNFKEQ. The CDR3 loop spans 16 amino acids. After removal of 4 bases from V and 8 bases from J, the junction contained 10 bases not matched to a gene. The CDR3 nucleotides read TGTGCCAGCAGCCCTCGGACTAGCGGGTGGAGTTATGAGCAGTTCTTC. This encodes CASSPRTSGWSYEQFF.

This CDR3 reads CASSVSSGEIYNEQFF. Here the CDR3 DNA reads TGTGCCAGCAGCGTATCGAGCGGGGAGATATACAATGAGCAGTTCTTC. This chain uses TRBV9 with TRBJ2-1; 7 bases are a match to TRBD2. The V gene's germline CDR1 is SGDLS and CDR2 YYNGEE. V gave up 1 base and J gave up 4 bases; unmatched junction bases: 8. This CDR3 contains 16 residues.

Worth noting for this clone: The sample holds other DNA sequences that translate to the same CDR3. The chain couples TRBV15 to TRBJ1-5, with D possibly being TRBD1 (6 bases). Trimming left V 0 bases short and J 4 bases short, with 7 bases between. The length of the CDR3 is 14 residues. In germline, CDR1 is LNHNV, CDR2 YYDKDF (reference sequence). The chain's CDR3 is CATSRDRGNQPQHF. The CDR3 region has the DNA TGTGCCACCAGCAGAGATAGGGGGAATCAGCCCCAGCATTTT.

This clone was seen a few times. V and J are TRBV6-5 and TRBJ1-4; D perhaps matches TRBD1 (5 bases). From germline, CDR1 is MNHEY and CDR2 SVGAGI. The CDR3 consists of 14 residues. V dropped 4 bases and J dropped 8 bases, with 14 bases sitting between them. The CDR3 protein is CASSSEGTFEKLFF. The CDR3 coding sequence is TGTGCCAGCAGTTCGGAGGGGACCTTCGAAAAACTGTTTTTT.

The V gene is TRBV7-8, the J gene TRBJ1-2, with TRBD1 identical over 9 bases. Germline V gene data show CDR1 as SGHVS and CDR2 as FQNEAQ. J gave up 5 bases and V 5 bases, and 9 bases lay outside the gene matches. The CDR3 is 15 residues long. CDR3 DNA: TGTGCCAGCAGCACAGGGGACAGGGTGGAATATGGCTACACCTTC. Translating gives CASSTGDRVEYGYTF.

The chain recombines TRBV28 with TRBJ2-3; TRBD1 matches at 10 bases. The CDR3 consists of 15 residues. Germline V gene sequence: CDR1 MDHEN, CDR2 SYDVKM. V trimming: 2 bases; J trimming: 6 bases; junction bases outside the gene matches: 5. The CDR3 loop is CASSLTGQGSDTQYF. DNA for the CDR3: TGTGCCAGCAGTTTAACGGGACAGGGGTCCGATACGCAGTATTTT.

The rearrangement uses TRBV19 and TRBJ1-2; D might be TRBD1 (6 bases). The germline V gene encodes CDR1 LNHDA and CDR2 SQIVND (reference sequence). The CDR3 totals 13 residues. Between the trimmed V and J ends, which lost 2 bases and 4 bases, there was a span of 8 bases. The CDR3 DNA is TGTGCCAGTAGTATAAAACAGGGCTATGGCTACACCTTC. Its translation is CASSIKQGYGYTF.

The rearrangement uses TRBV18 and TRBJ2-3; D not resolved. V was shortened by 4 bases and J by 6 bases, with 20 bases between the two germline ends. Germline CDR1 KGHSH, CDR2 LQKENI. This CDR3 contains 16 residues. In nucleotides, the CDR3 is TGTGCCAGCTCACTAAACGACATCCTGAATGGGGATACGCAGTATTTT. Protein sequence: CASSLNDILNGDTQYF.